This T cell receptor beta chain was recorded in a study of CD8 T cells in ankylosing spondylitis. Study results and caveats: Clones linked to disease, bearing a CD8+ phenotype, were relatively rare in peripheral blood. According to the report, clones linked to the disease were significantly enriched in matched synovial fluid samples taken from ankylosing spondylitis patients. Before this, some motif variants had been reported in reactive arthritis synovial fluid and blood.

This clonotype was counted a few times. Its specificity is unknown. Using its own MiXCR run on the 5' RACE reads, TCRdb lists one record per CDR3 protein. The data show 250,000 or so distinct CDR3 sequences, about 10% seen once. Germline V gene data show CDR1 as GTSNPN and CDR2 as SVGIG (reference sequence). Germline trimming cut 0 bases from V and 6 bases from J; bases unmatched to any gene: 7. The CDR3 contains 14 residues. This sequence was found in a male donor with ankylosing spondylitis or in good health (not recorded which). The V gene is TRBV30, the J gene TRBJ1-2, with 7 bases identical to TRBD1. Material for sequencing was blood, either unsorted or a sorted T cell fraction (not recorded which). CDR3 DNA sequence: TGTGCCTGGAGTGTACTAAGGGGGCGGAATGGCTACACCTTC. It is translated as CAWSVLRGRNGYTF. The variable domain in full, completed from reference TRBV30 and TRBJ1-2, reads SQTIHQWPATLVQPVGSPLSLECTVEGTSNPNLYWYRQAAGRGLQLLFYSVGIGQISSEVPQNLSASRPQDRQFILSSKKLLLSDSGFYLCAWSVLRGRNGYTFGSGTRLTVV.